One TCR beta chain is described in this entry. Its target is not known. The PCR made use of 60 Vbeta and 13 Jbeta primers. Produced via immunoSEQ multiplex PCR; TCRdb's table is partial and in-frame only. The table lists 60,000 or so clones, 77% of them singletons. CDR1 and CDR2 (germline): LNHNV, YYDKDF (reference sequence). This CDR3 comprises 16 residues. J lost 4 bases, V lost 1 base, and 4 bases had no gene match. This sample stems from a study of cytomegalovirus exposure and HLA in healthy donors. Whole-study findings and limits: Sequencing likely caused a cluster of highly shared sequence variants. Diagnosis of cytomegalovirus status made by the classifier reportedly showed high specificity and sensitivity.

Source material: PBMCs. The chain links TRBV15 to TRBJ2-2; TRBD1 aligns across 9 bases. This receptor was obtained from a female donor in good health and CMV-seronegative. CDR3 sequence (DNA): TGTGCCACCAGCAGAGCCGGGACAGGGCCCACCGGGGAGCTGTTTTTT. Encoded protein: CATSRAGTGPTGELFF.